Described below is a single T cell receptor (beta chain) sequence and its context. No antigen is known for it. Naive CD8 cells, CD45RO-negative and positively selected for CCR7, excluded terminally differentiated effector memory CD45RA+ cells. Study donors comprised healthy, HIV-negative adults devoid of recent acute infection or vaccination. The sample belongs to a study of shared clonotypes between healthy human individuals. How the authors handled the data: As immunoSEQ supplied junction-only sequences (without quality scores), filtering differed. The protocol was immunoSEQ multiplex PCR, while the TCRdb copy is restricted to in-frame clones and leaves out a portion. The DNA was the basis for D and trimming; V, J and clone size are from that table. The repertoire holds 550,000 to 600,000 clones, 95% to 98% seen once, with 0.3% in the top ten. Germline V CDR1 and CDR2: MNHEY, SMNVEV (reference sequence). V was pared by 5 bases and J by 3 bases, with 11 bases between. This CDR3 region has 13 residues.

Findings of the study overall: Relative to memory subsets, naive subsets generally showed larger estimated richness. A handful of donors held about 5% of naive CD4 clonotypes in common.

Sample: naive CD8+ T cells sorted from blood. This sequence was found in a man aged 25-40 years in good health. The V call is TRBV27, the J call TRBJ2-7, with D perhaps being TRBD1 or TRBD2 (6 bases each). CDR3 nucleotides: TGTGCCAGCAGTCGAGGGGGGAGCTACGAGCAGTACTTC. It codes for CASSRGGSYEQYF.